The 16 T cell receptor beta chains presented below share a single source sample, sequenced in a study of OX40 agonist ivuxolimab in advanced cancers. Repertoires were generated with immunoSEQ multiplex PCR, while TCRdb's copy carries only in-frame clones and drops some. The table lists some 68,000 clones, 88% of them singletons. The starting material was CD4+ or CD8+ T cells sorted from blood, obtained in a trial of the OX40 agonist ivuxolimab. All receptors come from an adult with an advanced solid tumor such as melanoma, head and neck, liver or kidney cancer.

The CDR3 reads CASSLVGSPGELFF. CDR3 nucleotides: TGTGCCAGCAGCTTGGTAGGGTCCCCCGGGGAGCTGTTTTTT. V and J are TRBV5-5 and TRBJ2-2; D not certain. With 0 bases removed from V and 6 bases from J, the gap between germline ends came to 9 bases. The germline V gene encodes CDR1 SGHKS and CDR2 YYEKEE (reference sequence). CDR3 length equals 14 residues.

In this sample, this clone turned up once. The CDR3 DNA is TGTGCCAGCAGTTTACAAGCGGCCTCCTACGAGCAGTACTTC. This translates into CASSLQAASYEQYF. The chain recombines TRBV27 with TRBJ2-7; D possibly corresponds to TRBD2 (5 bases). This CDR3 contains 14 residues. Germline V gives CDR1 MNHEY, CDR2 SMNVEV (reference sequence). V dropped 2 bases and J dropped 0 bases, with 8 bases sitting between them.

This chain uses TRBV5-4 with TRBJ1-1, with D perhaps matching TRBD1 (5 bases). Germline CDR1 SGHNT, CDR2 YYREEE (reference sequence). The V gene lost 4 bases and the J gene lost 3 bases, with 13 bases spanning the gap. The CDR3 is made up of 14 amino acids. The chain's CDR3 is CASSPYSGHTEAFF. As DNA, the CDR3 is TGTGCCAGCAGCCCCTACTCAGGGCACACTGAAGCTTTCTTT. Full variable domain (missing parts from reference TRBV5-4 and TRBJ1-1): ETGVTQSPTHLIKTRGQQVTLRCSSQSGHNTVSWYQQALGQGPQFIFQYYREEENGRGNFPPRFSGLQFPNYSSELNVNALELDDSALYLCASSPYSGHTEAFFGQGTRLTVV.

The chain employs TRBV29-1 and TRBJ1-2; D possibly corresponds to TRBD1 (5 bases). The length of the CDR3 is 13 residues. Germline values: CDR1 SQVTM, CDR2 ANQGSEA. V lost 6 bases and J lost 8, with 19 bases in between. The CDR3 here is CSVRTGGQSGYTF. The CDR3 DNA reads TGCAGCGTGCGGACGGGGGGTCAGTCAGGCTACACCTTC.

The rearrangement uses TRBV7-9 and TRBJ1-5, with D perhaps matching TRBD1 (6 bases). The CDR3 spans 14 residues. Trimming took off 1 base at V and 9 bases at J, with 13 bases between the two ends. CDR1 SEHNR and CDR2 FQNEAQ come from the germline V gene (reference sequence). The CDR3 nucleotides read TGTGCCAGCAGCTTAGGGGCGGGGGGCTTGCCCCAGCATTTT. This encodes CASSLGAGGLPQHF.

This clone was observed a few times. The CDR3 is CASSNRGESPLHF. CDR3 nucleotide sequence: TGTGCCAGCAGCAACAGGGGGGAATCACCCCTCCACTTT. The chain employs TRBV11-2 and TRBJ1-6; TRBD1 aligns across 8 bases. Germline V gene data show CDR1 as SGHAT and CDR2 as FQNNGV. V was clipped by 5 bases and J by 10 bases; unmatched bases: 4. The CDR3 has 13 amino acids.

The CDR3 DNA is TGTGCCAGTAGTGGGGGGGGACATTTGAACACTGAAGCTTTCTTT. Residues: CASSGGGHLNTEAFF. The chain carries TRBV19 and TRBJ1-1; weak D call: TRBD1 (6 bases). The V gene lost 5 bases and the J gene lost 0 bases, with 13 bases spanning the gap. The germline V gene encodes CDR1 LNHDA and CDR2 SQIVND (reference sequence). This CDR3 is built from 15 residues.

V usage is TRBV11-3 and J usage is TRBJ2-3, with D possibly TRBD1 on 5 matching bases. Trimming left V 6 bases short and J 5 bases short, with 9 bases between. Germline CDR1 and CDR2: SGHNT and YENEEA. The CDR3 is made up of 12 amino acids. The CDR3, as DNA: TGTGCCAGCAGTGCAGGGATAGATACGCAGTATTTT. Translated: CASSAGIDTQYF.

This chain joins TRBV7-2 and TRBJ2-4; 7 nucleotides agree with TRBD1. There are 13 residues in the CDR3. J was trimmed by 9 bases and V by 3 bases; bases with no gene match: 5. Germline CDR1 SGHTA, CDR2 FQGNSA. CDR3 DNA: TGTGCCAGCAGCTTTGGGTCAGGGGGCATTCAGTACTTC. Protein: CASSFGSGGIQYF.

This chain's CDR3 is CATSPGTGNEKLFF. In nucleotides, the CDR3 is TGTGCCACCAGCCCCGGGACAGGCAATGAAAAACTGTTTTTT. The chain links TRBV15 to TRBJ1-4; 8 bases are a match to TRBD1. CDR3 length: 14 residues. Looked up from germline, CDR1 is LNHNV and CDR2 is YYDKDF (reference sequence). Trimming removed 5 bases from V and 5 bases from J; junction bases left unmatched: 4.

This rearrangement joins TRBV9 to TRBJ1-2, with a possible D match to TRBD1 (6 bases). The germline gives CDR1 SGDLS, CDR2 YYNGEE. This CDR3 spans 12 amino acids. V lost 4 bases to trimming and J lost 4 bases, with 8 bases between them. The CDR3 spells CASSSQGYGYTF. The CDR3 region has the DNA TGTGCCAGCAGCTCACAGGGCTATGGCTACACCTTC.

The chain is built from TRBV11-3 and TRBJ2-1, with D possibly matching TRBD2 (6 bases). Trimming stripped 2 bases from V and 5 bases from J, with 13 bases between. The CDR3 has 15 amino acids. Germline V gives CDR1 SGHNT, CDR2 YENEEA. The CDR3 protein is CASSLTTVADNEQFF. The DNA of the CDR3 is TGTGCCAGCAGCTTAACAACAGTAGCGGACAATGAGCAGTTCTTC.

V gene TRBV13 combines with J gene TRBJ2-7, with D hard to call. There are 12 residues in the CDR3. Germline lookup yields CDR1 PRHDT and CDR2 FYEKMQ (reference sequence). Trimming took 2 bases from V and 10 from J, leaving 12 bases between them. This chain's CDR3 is CASSLKGGEQYF. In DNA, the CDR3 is TGTGCCAGCAGCTTAAAGGGCGGAGAACAGTACTTC.

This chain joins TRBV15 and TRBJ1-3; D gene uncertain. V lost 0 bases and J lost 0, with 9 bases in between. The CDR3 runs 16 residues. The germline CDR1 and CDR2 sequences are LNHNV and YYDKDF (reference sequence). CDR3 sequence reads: CATSRDPGVSGNTIYF. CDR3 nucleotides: TGTGCCACCAGCAGAGATCCCGGTGTCTCTGGAAACACCATATATTTT.

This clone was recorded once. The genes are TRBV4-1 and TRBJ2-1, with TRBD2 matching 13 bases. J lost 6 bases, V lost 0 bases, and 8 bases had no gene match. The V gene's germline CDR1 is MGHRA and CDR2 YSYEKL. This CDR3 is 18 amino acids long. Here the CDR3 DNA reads TGCGCCAGCAGCCAAGATCCCAGACTAGCGGGGGGCGGCAATGAGCAGTTCTTC. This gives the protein CASSQDPRLAGGGNEQFF.

CDR3 protein: CASRQTQGALTNEKLFF. Here the CDR3 DNA reads TGCGCCAGCAGACAAACACAGGGGGCTCTGACTAATGAAAAACTGTTTTTT. This chain connects TRBV5-1 to TRBJ1-4; 9 positions agree with TRBD1. This CDR3 spans 17 amino acids. CDR1 is SGHRS, CDR2 YFSETQ, per germline. The ends lost 5 bases at V and 2 bases at J; junction bases unmatched: 10.